This TCR beta chain is from a study of T cells in women clearing cervical HPV infection. Turning to the study itself: Cases: HPV16-related CIN3 or worse on histology, 2 invasive cancers. HLA type stays a possible confounder, typing being limited. Findings of the study overall: Cases and controls were distinguished at AUC around 0.87 by richness and V genes. Unknown T-cell numbers per sample may underlie the richness differences.

Clones were sequenced by immunoSEQ multiplex PCR, and TCRdb holds only the in-frame ones, with some missing. Recorded for this sample: about 41,000 clones. A remark on this clone: Its target is unknown.

Sequenced sample: blood buffy coat. The clonotype comes from a woman between 18 and 69 years old with a cervical HPV16 infection that either progressed to CIN3+ or cleared (not recorded which).

The sequenced part of the CDR3 DNA is TGTGCCAGCAGTTACTTGGGCAGGGGCAATCAGCCC. It is translated as CASSYLGRGNQP. The whole CDR3 sequence reads CASSYLGRGNQPQHF. The gene calls are TRBV6-2 or TRBV6-3 and TRBJ1-5, with D tentatively TRBD1 (5 bases). The read gets to within 3 residues of the CDR3 end, and the germline J gene fills in the rest. Trimming removed 1 base at V and 2 bases at J, with 9 bases between. The CDR3 totals 15 residues. Germline V gives CDR1 MNHEY, CDR2 SVGEGT.